This record concerns one T cell receptor (beta chain) sequence. Here immunoSEQ multiplex PCR was the method, and the copy in TCRdb shows in-frame clones only, minus some. The table has 100,000 to 150,000 clones, approximately 86% seen once. Every patient had mismatch repair deficiency by PCR or immunohistochemistry. TCR sequencing covered a few patients who responded to pembrolizumab. The data stem from a study of PD-1 blockade in mismatch repair-deficient tumors. This clonotype was sampled from an adult with mismatch repair-deficient cancer. Sequencing was performed on peripheral blood, taken 44 weeks after starting pembrolizumab.

The CDR3 region is CASSLAQGPFYEQYF. The CDR3 DNA is TGTGCCAGCAGCTTAGCCCAGGGGCCTTTCTACGAGCAGTACTTC. The rearrangement uses TRBV11-2 and TRBJ2-7, with a possible D match to TRBD1 (6 bases). Trimming removed 1 base at V and 3 bases at J, with 13 bases between. The CDR3 is 15 residues long. Per germline, CDR1 SGHAT and CDR2 FQNNGV.